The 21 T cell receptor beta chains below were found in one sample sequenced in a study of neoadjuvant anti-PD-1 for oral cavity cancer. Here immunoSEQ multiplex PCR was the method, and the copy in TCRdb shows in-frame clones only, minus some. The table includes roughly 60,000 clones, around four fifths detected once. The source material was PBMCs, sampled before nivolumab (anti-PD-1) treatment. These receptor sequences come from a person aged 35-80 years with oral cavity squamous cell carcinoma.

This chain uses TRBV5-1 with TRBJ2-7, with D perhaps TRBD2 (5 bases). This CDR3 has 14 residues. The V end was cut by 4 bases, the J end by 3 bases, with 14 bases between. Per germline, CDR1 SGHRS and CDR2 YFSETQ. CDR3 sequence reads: CASSPRTGDYEQYF. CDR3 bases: TGCGCCAGCAGCCCACGGACCGGGGACTACGAGCAGTACTTC.

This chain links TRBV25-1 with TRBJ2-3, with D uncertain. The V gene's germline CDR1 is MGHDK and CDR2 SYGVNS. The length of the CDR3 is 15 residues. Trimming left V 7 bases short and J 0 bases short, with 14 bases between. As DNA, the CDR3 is TGTGCCAGCACCTCTGTTTACGGGAGCACAGATACGCAGTATTTT. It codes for CASTSVYGSTDTQYF.

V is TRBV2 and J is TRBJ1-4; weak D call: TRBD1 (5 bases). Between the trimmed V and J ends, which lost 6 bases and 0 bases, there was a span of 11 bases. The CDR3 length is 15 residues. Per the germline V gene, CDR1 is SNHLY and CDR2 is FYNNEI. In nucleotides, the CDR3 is TGTGCCAGCAGGAAGAGCAGGGCAACTAATGAAAAACTGTTTTTT. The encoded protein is CASRKSRATNEKLFF.

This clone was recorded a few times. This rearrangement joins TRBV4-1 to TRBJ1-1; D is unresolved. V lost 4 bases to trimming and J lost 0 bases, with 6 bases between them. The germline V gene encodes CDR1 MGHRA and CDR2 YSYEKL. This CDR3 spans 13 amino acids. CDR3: CASSPRLNTEAFF. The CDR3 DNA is TGCGCCAGCAGCCCAAGGTTGAACACTGAAGCTTTCTTT.

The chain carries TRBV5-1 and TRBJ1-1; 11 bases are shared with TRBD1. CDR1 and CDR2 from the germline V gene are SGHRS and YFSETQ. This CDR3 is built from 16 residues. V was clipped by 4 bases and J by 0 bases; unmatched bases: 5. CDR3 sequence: CASSAGQGAMNTEAFF. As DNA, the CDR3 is TGCGCCAGCAGCGCCGGACAGGGGGCGATGAACACTGAAGCTTTCTTT.

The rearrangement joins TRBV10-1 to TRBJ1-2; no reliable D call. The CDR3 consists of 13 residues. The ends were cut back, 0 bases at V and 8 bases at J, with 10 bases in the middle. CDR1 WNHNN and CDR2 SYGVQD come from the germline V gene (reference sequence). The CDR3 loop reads CASSESRHLGYTF. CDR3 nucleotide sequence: TGCGCCAGCAGTGAGTCGAGACACTTGGGCTACACCTTC.

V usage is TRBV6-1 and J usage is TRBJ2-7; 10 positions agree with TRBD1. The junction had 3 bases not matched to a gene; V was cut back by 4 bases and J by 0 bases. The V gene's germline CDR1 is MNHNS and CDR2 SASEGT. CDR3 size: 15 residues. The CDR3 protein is CASSGQGATSYEQYF. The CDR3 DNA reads TGTGCCAGCAGTGGACAGGGGGCAACCTCCTACGAGCAGTACTTC.

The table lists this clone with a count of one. This chain's CDR3 is CASSPTPGQGAFGYTF. CDR3 DNA: TGTGCCAGCTCACCTACTCCGGGACAGGGGGCCTTTGGCTACACCTTC. The rearrangement uses TRBV18 and TRBJ1-2; TRBD1 matches 12 bases. The germline CDR1 and CDR2 sequences are KGHSH and LQKENI. V shed 3 bases and J 7 bases; nucleotides not matched to a gene: 9. The CDR3 consists of 16 residues.

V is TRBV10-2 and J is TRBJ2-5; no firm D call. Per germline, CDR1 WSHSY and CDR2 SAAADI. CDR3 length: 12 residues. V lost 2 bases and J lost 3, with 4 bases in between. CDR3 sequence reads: CASSEKKETQYF. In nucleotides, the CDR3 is TGCGCCAGCAGTGAGAAGAAAGAGACCCAGTACTTC.

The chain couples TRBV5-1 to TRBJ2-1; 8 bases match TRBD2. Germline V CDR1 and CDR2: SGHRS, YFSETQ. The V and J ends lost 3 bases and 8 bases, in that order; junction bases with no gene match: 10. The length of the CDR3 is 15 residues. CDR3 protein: CASSSGTSYGDEQFF. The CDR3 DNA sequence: TGCGCCAGCAGCTCCGGGACTAGTTATGGGGATGAGCAGTTCTTC.

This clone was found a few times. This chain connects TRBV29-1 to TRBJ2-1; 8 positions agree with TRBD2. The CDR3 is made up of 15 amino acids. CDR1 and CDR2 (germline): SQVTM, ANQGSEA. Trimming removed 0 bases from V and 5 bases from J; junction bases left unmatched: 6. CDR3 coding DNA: TGCAGCGTTGAAGATCCAGCGGGGGCCGACAATGAGCAGTTCTTC. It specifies CSVEDPAGADNEQFF.

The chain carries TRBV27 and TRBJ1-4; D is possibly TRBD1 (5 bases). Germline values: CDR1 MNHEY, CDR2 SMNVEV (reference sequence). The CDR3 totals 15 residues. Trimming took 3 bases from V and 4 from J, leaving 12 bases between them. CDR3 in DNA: TGTGCCAGCAGTTTCCGAGGGGCGAGTAATGAAAAACTGTTTTTT. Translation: CASSFRGASNEKLFF.

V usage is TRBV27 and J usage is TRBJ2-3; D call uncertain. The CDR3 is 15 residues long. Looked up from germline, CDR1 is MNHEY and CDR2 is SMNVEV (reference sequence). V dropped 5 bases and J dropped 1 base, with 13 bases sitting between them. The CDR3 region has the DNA TGTGCCAGCAGTCGTTCTTGGGCCGGCACAGATACGCAGTATTTT. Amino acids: CASSRSWAGTDTQYF.

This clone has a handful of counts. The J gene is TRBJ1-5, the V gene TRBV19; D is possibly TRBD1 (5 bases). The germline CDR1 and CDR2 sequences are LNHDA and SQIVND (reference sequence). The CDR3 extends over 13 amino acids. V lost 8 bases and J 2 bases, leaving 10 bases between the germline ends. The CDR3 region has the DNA TGTGCCAGTGGGGACGGACGCAATCAGCCCCAGCATTTT. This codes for CASGDGRNQPQHF.

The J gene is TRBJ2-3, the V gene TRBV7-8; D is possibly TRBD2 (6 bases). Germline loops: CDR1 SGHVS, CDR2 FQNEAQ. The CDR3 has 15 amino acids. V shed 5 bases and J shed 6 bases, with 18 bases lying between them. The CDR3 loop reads CASSPSLGGADTQYF. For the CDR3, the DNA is TGTGCCAGCAGCCCTTCACTAGGAGGGGCTGATACGCAGTATTTT.

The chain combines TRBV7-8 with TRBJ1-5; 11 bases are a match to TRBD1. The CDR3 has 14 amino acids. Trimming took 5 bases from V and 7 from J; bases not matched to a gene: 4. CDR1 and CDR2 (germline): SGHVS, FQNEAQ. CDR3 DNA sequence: TGTGCCAGCAGCCGGGGACAGGGGGACCAGCCCCAGCATTTT. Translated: CASSRGQGDQPQHF.

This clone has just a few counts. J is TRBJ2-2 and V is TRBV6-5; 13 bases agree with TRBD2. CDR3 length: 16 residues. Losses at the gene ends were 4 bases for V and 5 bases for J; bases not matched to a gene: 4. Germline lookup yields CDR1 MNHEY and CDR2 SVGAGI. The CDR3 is CASSLLAGGWTGELFF. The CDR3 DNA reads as TGTGCCAGCAGTTTACTAGCGGGAGGGTGGACCGGGGAGCTGTTTTTT.

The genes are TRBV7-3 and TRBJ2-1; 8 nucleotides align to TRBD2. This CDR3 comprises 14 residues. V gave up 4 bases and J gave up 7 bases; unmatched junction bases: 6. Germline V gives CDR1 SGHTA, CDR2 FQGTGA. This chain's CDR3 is CASSWAGGRNEQFF. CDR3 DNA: TGTGCCAGCAGCTGGGCGGGAGGAAGGAATGAGCAGTTCTTC.

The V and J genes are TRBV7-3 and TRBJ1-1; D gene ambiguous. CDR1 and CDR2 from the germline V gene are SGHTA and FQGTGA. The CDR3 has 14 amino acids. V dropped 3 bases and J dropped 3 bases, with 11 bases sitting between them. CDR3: CASSLGLRDTEAFF. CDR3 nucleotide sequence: TGTGCCAGCAGCTTGGGCCTTAGGGACACTGAAGCTTTCTTT.

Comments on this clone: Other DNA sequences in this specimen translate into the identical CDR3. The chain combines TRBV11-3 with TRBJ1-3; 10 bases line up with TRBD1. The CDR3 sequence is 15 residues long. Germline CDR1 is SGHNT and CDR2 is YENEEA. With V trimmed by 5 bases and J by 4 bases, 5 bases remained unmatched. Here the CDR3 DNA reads TGTGCCAGCAGCCCGGGACAGGGGCCGGGAAACACCATATATTTT. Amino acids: CASSPGQGPGNTIYF.

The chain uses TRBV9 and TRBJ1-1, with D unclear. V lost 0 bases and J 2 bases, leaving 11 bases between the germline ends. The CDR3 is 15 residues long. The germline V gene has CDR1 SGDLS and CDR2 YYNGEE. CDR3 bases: TGTGCCAGCAGCGTAGGATCGGTTTTTAACACTGAAGCTTTCTTT. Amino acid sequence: CASSVGSVFNTEAFF. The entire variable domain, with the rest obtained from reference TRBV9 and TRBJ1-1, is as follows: DSGVTQTPKHLITATGQRVTLRCSPRSGDLSVYWYQQSLDQGLQFLIQYYNGEERAKGNILERFSAQQFPDLHSELNLSSLELGDSALYFCASSVGSVFNTEAFFGQGTRLTVV.